Listed here is a single T cell receptor (beta chain). Its antigen remains unknown. This entry is derived from a study of T cells in Graves' hyperthyroidism and ophthalmopathy. Broader study findings: With a median lead of around 6.7 months before onset, the model predicted ophthalmopathy.

V lost 3 bases to trimming and J lost 4 bases, with 10 bases between them. Germline CDR1 is DFQATT and CDR2 is SNEGSKA (reference sequence). The CDR3 length is 13 residues. RNA transcripts served as the template for amplifying TCR beta CDR3 regions. The primer set for the first-round RT-PCR of the TCR CDR3 was HTBI. Each CDR3 protein gets one entry after TCRdb re-called the multiplex PCR reads with MiXCR. This sample yields 300,000 to 400,000 distinct CDR3 sequences, of which 15% to 20% are seen a single time; less than 65% belongs to the top ten. V and J are TRBV20-1 and TRBJ1-5; D may be TRBD1 (5 bases). What was sequenced was blood. The TCR comes from a woman aged 50 to 60 with Graves' hyperthyroidism. CDR3 in DNA: TGCAGTGCTAGTCGGGGGGGGAATCAGCCCCAGCATTTT. It codes for CSASRGGNQPQHF.